This TCR beta chain was found in a study of T cell responses to AZD1222 COVID-19 vaccine. The overall study: Researchers grouped second doses given at about 4 or about 12 weeks into one pool.

V lost 3 bases to trimming and J lost 9 bases, with 21 bases between them. CDR1 and CDR2 (germline): LNHDA, SQIVND (reference sequence). The CDR3 contains 17 residues. The assay was immunoSEQ multiplex PCR, and TCRdb's table has in-frame clones only and misses some. The table records around 180,000 clones, around 87% of them present only once. There are many counts of this clone. Its specificity is not known. Study observations and caveats: Spike-specific TCR breadth and depth went up after people got two AZD1222 doses. Clonal diversity was possibly underestimated; the donors were predominantly white British and more often female.

This specimen consisted of peripheral blood, obtained on day 0 of AZD1222 vaccination. V gene TRBV19 combines with J gene TRBJ1-6; tentative D call: TRBD1 (5 bases). The TCR sequence derives from an adult in good health. Written as DNA, the CDR3 is TGTGCCAGTAGTATCAATCCTTCAGGGTCAGCAAGTTCACCCCTCCACTTT. Translating gives CASSINPSGSASSPLHF.